Listed below are T cell receptor beta chains from one sample, sequenced in a study of blood T cell repertoires in COVID-19. Using immunoSEQ multiplex PCR, the repertoire was profiled, and TCRdb retains in-frame clones only, with some absent. The data hold roughly 140,000 clones, with about 87% observed a single time. Material: peripheral blood. All receptors derive from a human donor in a cohort sampled during active COVID-19. CDR3s include the opening cysteine and the closing phenylalanine or tryptophan. A D gene is named only where the DNA matches it firmly. Part of the rows lack a size; the others show once, few, many or a class for expanded clones.

j_call,d_call,clone_size,v_call,cdr3_nt,cdr3_aa
TRBJ2-2,NA,NA,TRBV3-1/TRBV3-2,TGTGCCAGCAGCCGGCAGAACGGGGAGCTGTTTTTT,CASSRQNGELFF
TRBJ2-6,TRBD1,NA,TRBV7-3,TGTGCCAGCAGCTCGACAGGGGGAACTGGGGCCAACGTCCTGACTTTC,CASSSTGGTGANVLTF
TRBJ2-7,NA,NA,TRBV10-2,TGCGCCAGCAGACAGGGAGGGACCTACGAGCAGTACTTC,CASRQGGTYEQYF
TRBJ2-5,NA,NA,TRBV7-2,TGTGCCAGCAGCTTAGCTGGAGGAGAGACCCAGTACTTC,CASSLAGGETQYF
TRBJ2-1,TRBD1,NA,TRBV7-6,TGTGCCAGCAGCCTCTGGGACAGGGGGCAAAATGAGCAGTTCTTC,CASSLWDRGQNEQFF
TRBJ2-5,TRBD2,NA,TRBV2,TGTGCCAGCCAGCCCGGGACTAGGGGATCGGGGACCCAGTACTTC,CASQPGTRGSGTQYF
TRBJ2-3,NA,NA,TRBV7-6,TGTGCCAGCAGCTTAGGGGCGGGCAGGGGGAAGACTAGTGCTTTCACAGATACGCAGTATTTT,CASSLGAGRGKTSAFTDTQYF
TRBJ1-5,NA,few,TRBV5-1,TGCGCCAGCAGACAGGGATTCGGGAGCAATCAGCCCCAGCATTTT,CASRQGFGSNQPQHF
TRBJ1-3,NA,NA,TRBV28,TGTGCCAGCAGTTTATGGGGGAGCTCTGGAAACACCATATATTTT,CASSLWGSSGNTIYF
TRBJ1-6,NA,NA,TRBV19,TGTGCCAGTAGGGGGGGGTTGCGGTCACCCCTCCACTTT,CASRGGLRSPLHF
TRBJ2-1,TRBD2,few,TRBV10-1,TGCGCCAGCAGTGAAAGCGGGAGGGCCGGGCAGTTCTTC,CASSESGRAGQFF
TRBJ2-7,NA,NA,TRBV18,TGTGCCAGCTCACCCAGATACGAGCAGTACTTC,CASSPRYEQYF
TRBJ2-3,TRBD2,NA,TRBV9,TGTGCCAGCAGCGTAGGAGCGGGGAGCACAGATACGCAGTATTTT,CASSVGAGSTDTQYF
TRBJ1-1,NA,NA,TRBV27,TGTGCCAGCAGTTTCAGGTTGAACACTGAAGCTTTCTTT,CASSFRLNTEAFF
TRBJ2-7,NA,few,TRBV29-1,TGCAGCGCGTCGGGGGAGTTCTACGAGCAGTACTTC,CSASGEFYEQYF
TRBJ2-2,TRBD1,NA,TRBV5-1,TGCGCCAGCAGCCCGGGACAGGGGAACACCGGGGAGCTGTTTTTT,CASSPGQGNTGELFF
TRBJ2-7,NA,NA,TRBV2,TGTGCCAGCAGTGACTGGGGGAGGTCCTACGAGCAGTACTTC,CASSDWGRSYEQYF
TRBJ1-5,NA,NA,TRBV3-1/TRBV3-2,TGTGCCAGCAGCCAAGGTTGGGGGCGGAATCAGCCCCAGCATTTT,CASSQGWGRNQPQHF
TRBJ1-5,NA,NA,TRBV28,TGTGCCAGCAGTTTACAGGGATTCGGAAATCAGCCCCAGCATTTT,CASSLQGFGNQPQHF
TRBJ2-1,NA,NA,TRBV3-1/TRBV3-2,TGTGCCAGCAGCCAAGATCGCAGGCTAGGGGTGGATGAGCAGTTCTTC,CASSQDRRLGVDEQFF
TRBJ2-7,NA,NA,TRBV5-4,TGTGCCAGCAGCTTGGGGGGGCGAGGCCACGAGCAGTACTTC,CASSLGGRGHEQYF
TRBJ2-5,TRBD2,NA,TRBV5-6,TGTGCCAGCAGAACTAGCGGGGGGGCCCTAGAGACCCAGTACTTC,CASRTSGGALETQYF
TRBJ2-7,TRBD1,NA,TRBV5-8,TGTGCCAGCACCAGGACAGGGTGGAACGAGCAGTACTTC,CASTRTGWNEQYF
TRBJ1-1,TRBD1,NA,TRBV6-5,TGTGCCAGCAGGGGGGACAGGGGGCTTGAAGCTTTCTTT,CASRGDRGLEAFF
TRBJ2-1,TRBD1,NA,TRBV28,TGTGCCAGCAGTTTAGACAGGGTTAACTACAATGAGCAGTTCTTC,CASSLDRVNYNEQFF
TRBJ2-7,NA,NA,TRBV28,TGTGCCAGCAGTCCCCCAGGGGTTCCCTACGAGCAGTACTTC,CASSPPGVPYEQYF
TRBJ2-3,TRBD1,once,TRBV6-5,TGTGCCAGCCGGATTCCGGGACAGCTCACAGATACGCAGTATTTT,CASRIPGQLTDTQYF
TRBJ1-2,NA,NA,TRBV27,TGTGCCAGCAGGAGCCCACGAAACTATGGCTACACCTTC,CASRSPRNYGYTF
TRBJ2-1,TRBD2,NA,TRBV10-1,TGCGCCAGCAGCGGACTAGTCAAGGATGAGCAGTTCTTC,CASSGLVKDEQFF
TRBJ2-4,TRBD2,NA,TRBV4-1,TGCGCCAGCAGCCAACTCGCGGCCGAACTAGCGGCCATAGCCAAAAACATTCAGTACTTC,CASSQLAAELAAIAKNIQYF
TRBJ2-5,TRBD2,NA,TRBV4-2,TGTGCCAGCAGCCTTAGCGGGGGGTCCACCCAAGAGACCCAGTACTTC,CASSLSGGSTQETQYF
TRBJ2-7,TRBD1,few,TRBV30,TGTGCCTGGAGTCAAGGGACAGGGCGATTGTGGGAGCAGTACTTC,CAWSQGTGRLWEQYF
TRBJ2-1,TRBD1,once,TRBV5-1,TGCGCCAGCAGCTTGGTTCCGGGACAGGACAATGAGCAGTTCTTC,CASSLVPGQDNEQFF
TRBJ1-4,NA,once,TRBV7-9,TGTGCCAGCAGCTTGGCAGGGGCCAATGAAAAACTGTTTTTT,CASSLAGANEKLFF
TRBJ2-6,TRBD1,NA,TRBV4-2,TGTGCCAGCAGCCCGGGACAGGGGGTCTCTGGGGCCAACGTCCTGACTTTC,CASSPGQGVSGANVLTF
TRBJ2-3,NA,NA,TRBV15,TGTGCCACCAGCTCCTCAGGGGCGCACGTCACAGATACGCAGTATTTT,CATSSSGAHVTDTQYF
TRBJ1-2,TRBD1,NA,TRBV2,TGTGCCAGCAGTGGACAGGGCTCCCCTAACTATGGCTACACCTTC,CASSGQGSPNYGYTF
TRBJ2-7,TRBD1,NA,TRBV18,TGTGCCAGCTCACTCGGGACAGGCCCCTACGAGCAGTACTTC,CASSLGTGPYEQYF
TRBJ1-6,NA,NA,TRBV12-3/TRBV12-4,TGTGCCAGCAGTATCCAGGGGAATTCACCCCTCCACTTT,CASSIQGNSPLHF
TRBJ2-7,NA,NA,TRBV28,TGTGCCAGCAGTTTAGGCAGGGAGGGGGCCTACGAGCAGTACTTC,CASSLGREGAYEQYF
TRBJ2-3,NA,few,TRBV4-2,TGTGCCAGCAGCCATGGGACTGGAGGAACTACAGATACGCAGTATTTT,CASSHGTGGTTDTQYF
TRBJ2-5,NA,once,TRBV7-7,TGTGCTAGCAGCTTAGGTGCAGGCAGGGGAGAGACCCAGTACTTC,CASSLGAGRGETQYF
TRBJ2-7,TRBD1,once,TRBV3-1/TRBV3-2,TGTGCCAGCAGCAGACAGGGGACCGAGCAGTACTTC,CASSRQGTEQYF
TRBJ2-3,TRBD2,NA,TRBV6-2/TRBV6-3,TGTGCCAGCAGTTCACGGCTTACGGGGGGAAGTTATGCAGATACGCAGTATTTT,CASSSRLTGGSYADTQYF
TRBJ2-3,NA,NA,TRBV7-2,TGTGCCAGCCACCACCCCCGGGGGGCAGGCACAGATACGCAGTATTTT,CASHHPRGAGTDTQYF
TRBJ2-7,TRBD2,NA,TRBV7-9,TGTGCCAGCGGCCAGACTAGCGGGGCTACCTACGAGCAGTACTTC,CASGQTSGATYEQYF
TRBJ1-5,NA,NA,TRBV28,TGTGCCAGCAGTTTGCAACAGAATCAGCCCCAGCATTTT,CASSLQQNQPQHF